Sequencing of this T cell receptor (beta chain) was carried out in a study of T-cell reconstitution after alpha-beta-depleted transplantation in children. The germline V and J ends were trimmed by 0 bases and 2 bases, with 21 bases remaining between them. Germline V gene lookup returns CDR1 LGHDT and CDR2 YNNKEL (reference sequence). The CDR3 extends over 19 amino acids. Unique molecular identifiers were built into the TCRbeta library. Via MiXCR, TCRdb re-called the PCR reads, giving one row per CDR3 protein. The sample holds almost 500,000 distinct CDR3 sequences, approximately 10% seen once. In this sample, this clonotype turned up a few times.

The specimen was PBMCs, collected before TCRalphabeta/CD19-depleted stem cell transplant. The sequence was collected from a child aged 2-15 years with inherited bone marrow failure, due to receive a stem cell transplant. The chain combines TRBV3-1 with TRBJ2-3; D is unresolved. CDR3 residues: CASSQDQSVSSPPTDTQYF. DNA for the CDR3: TGTGCCAGCAGCCAAGATCAGTCGGTAAGCTCGCCTCCCACAGATACGCAGTATTTT.